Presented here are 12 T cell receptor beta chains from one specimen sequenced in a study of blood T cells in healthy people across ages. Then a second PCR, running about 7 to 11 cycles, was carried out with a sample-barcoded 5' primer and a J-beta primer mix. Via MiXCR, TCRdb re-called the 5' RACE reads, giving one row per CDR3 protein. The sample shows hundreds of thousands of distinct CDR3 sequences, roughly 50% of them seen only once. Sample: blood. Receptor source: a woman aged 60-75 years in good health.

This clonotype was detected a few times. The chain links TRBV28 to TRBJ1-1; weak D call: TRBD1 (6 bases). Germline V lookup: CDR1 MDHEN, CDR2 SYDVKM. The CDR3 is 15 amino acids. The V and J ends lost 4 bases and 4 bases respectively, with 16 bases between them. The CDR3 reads CASSWGAGGITEAFF. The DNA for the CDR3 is TGTGCCAGCAGTTGGGGGGCAGGAGGGATCACTGAAGCTTTCTTT. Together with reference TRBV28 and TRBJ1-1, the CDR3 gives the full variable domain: DVKVTQSSRYLVKRTGEKVFLECVQDMDHENMFWYRQDPGLGLRLIYFSYDVKMKEKGDIPEGYSVSREKKERFSLILESASTNQTSMYLCASSWGAGGITEAFFGQGTRLTVV.

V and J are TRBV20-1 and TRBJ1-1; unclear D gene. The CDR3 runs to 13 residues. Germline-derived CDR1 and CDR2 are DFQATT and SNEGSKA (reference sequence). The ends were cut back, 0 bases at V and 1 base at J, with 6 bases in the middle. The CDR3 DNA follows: TGCAGTGCTAGAGAAGCCCCGAACACTGAAGCTTTCTTT. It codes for CSAREAPNTEAFF.

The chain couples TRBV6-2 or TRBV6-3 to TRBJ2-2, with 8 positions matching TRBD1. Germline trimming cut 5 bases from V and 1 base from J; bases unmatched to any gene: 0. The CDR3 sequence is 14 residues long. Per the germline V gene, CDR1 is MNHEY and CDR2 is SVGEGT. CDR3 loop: CASSGQGNTGELFF. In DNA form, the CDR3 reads TGTGCCAGCAGTGGACAGGGGAACACCGGGGAGCTGTTTTTT.

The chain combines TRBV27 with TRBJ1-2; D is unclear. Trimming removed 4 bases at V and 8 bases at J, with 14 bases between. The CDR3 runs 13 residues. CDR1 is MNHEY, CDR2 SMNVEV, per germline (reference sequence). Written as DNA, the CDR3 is TGTGCCAGCAGTTCGACGACCAACGGGGGCTACACCTTC. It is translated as CASSSTTNGGYTF.

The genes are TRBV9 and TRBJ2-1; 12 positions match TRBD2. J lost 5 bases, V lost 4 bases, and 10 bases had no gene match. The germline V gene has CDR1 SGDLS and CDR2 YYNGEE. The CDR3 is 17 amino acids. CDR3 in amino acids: CASSPRTSGTRDNEQFF. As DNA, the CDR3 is TGTGCCAGCAGCCCCCGGACTAGCGGGACCCGAGACAATGAGCAGTTCTTC.

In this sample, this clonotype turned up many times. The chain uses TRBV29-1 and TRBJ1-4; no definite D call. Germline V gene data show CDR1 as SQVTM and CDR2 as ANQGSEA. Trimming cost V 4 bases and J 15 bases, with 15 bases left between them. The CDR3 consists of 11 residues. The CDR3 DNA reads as TGCAGCGTTGTATCCGAGACACAGATGTTTTTT. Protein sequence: CSVVSETQMFF.

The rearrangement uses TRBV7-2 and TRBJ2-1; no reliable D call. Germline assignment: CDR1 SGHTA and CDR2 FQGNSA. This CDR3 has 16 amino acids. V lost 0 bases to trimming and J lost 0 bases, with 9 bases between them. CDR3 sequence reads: CASSLAGASSYNEQFF. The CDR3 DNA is TGTGCCAGCAGCTTAGCTGGCGCCAGCTCCTACAATGAGCAGTTCTTC.

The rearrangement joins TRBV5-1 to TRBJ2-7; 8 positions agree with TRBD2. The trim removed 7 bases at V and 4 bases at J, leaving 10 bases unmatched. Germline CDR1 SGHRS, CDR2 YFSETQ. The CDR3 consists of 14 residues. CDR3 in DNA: TGCGCCAGCCGAGATGGAAGCGGGAGTTACGAGCAGTACTTC. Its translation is CASRDGSGSYEQYF.

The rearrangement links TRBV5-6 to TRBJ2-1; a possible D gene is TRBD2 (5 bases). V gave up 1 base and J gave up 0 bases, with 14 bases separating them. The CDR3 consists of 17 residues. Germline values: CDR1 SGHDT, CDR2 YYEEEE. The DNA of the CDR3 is TGTGCCAGCAGCTTGATGGGAGAGGGAAGCTCCTACAATGAGCAGTTCTTC. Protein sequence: CASSLMGEGSSYNEQFF.

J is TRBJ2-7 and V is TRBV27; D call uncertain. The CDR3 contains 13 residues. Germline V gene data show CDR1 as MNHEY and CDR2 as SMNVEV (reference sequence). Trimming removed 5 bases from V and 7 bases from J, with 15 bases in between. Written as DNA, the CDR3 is TGTGCCAGCAGTCCGACGGACGACAATGAGCAGTACTTC. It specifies CASSPTDDNEQYF.

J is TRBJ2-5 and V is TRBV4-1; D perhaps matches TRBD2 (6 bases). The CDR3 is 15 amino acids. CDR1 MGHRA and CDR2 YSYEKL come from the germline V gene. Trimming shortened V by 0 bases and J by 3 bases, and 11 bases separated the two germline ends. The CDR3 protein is CASSQERLAEETQYF. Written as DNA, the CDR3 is TGCGCCAGCAGCCAAGAACGCTTAGCGGAAGAGACCCAGTACTTC.

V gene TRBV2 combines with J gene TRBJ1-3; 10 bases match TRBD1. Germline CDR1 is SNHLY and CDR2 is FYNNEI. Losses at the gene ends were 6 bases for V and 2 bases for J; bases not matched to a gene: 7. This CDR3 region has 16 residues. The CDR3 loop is CASSVRDRGAGNTIYF. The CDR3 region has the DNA TGTGCCAGCAGCGTCCGGGACAGGGGCGCTGGAAACACCATATATTTT.